This is a list of T cell receptor beta chains from one sample in a study of human T cells and chemical hapten exposure. TCRdb recomputed calls from the RACE reads with MiXCR, one row per CDR3 protein. Among approximately 400,000 distinct CDR3 sequences listed, nearly 5% were seen once. The specimen was whole blood, collected in connection with sensitization to the hapten diphenylcyclopropenone (DPC). All receptors derive from a woman in her fifties or sixties with alopecia areata. Some clones in this sample may be carry-over from other donors' samples. Each CDR3 is given with its conserved first and last residue. D genes are given only for firm matches. A row's size may be missing; if present it is once, few, many or a size class.

TRBV5-4	TRBJ2-7	TRBD1	many	TGTGCCAGCACCCCGGCGGGGGGACAGGGGAGTTACGAGCAGTACTTC	CASTPAGGQGSYEQYF
TRBV12-3/TRBV12-4	TRBJ2-1	-	many	TGTGCCAGCAGTTTAGGGGTCACAAATGAGCAGTTCTTC	CASSLGVTNEQFF
TRBV25-1	TRBJ1-4	-	many	TGTGCCAGCAGTCTATCGTCTCAGGGAGGTGAAAAACTGTTTTTT	CASSLSSQGGEKLFF
TRBV10-3	TRBJ1-2	-	many	TGTGCCATCAGTGATGCCCGGACGGGGAACTATGGCTACACCTTC	CAISDARTGNYGYTF
TRBV29-1	TRBJ1-2	-	many	TGCAGCGCTTTAGGGACACCTTACTATGGCTACACCTTC	CSALGTPYYGYTF
TRBV6-1	TRBJ1-1	-	few	TGTGCCAGCACCTTAATGATGAACACTGAAGCTTTCTTT	CASTLMMNTEAFF
TRBV4-1	TRBJ1-1	-	-	TGCGCCAGCAGCCCGCGGGAAGAGGTTGAAGCTTTCTTT	CASSPREEVEAFF
TRBV24-1	TRBJ2-3	-	few	TGTGCCACCAGGAGGGCCCCAGATACGCAGTATTTT	CATRRAPDTQYF
TRBV6-5	TRBJ1-2	-	few	TGTGCCAGCAGGAGAGCCGGGACGGACTATGGCTACACCTTC	CASRRAGTDYGYTF
TRBV28	TRBJ2-7	-	-	TGTGCCAGCAGCTTTTTGCTCCAAGGCTATAACGAGCAGTACTTC	CASSFLLQGYNEQYF
TRBV7-6	TRBJ1-2	-	many	TGTGCCAGCAGCCCCAGGACGGTGGACTATGGCTACACCTTC	CASSPRTVDYGYTF
TRBV12-5	TRBJ1-1	-	many	TGTGCTAGTGGTCCGGGACTGTTGAACACTGAAGCTTTCTTT	CASGPGLLNTEAFF
TRBV27	TRBJ1-1	-	many	TGTGCCAGCAGTTTATATGGGTTGGGGACTGAAGCTTTCTTT	CASSLYGLGTEAFF
TRBV5-1	TRBJ1-2	TRBD1	many	TGCGCCAGCAGCGCCGGACAGGCAAGAGGCTATGGCTACACCTTC	CASSAGQARGYGYTF
TRBV6-2/TRBV6-3	TRBJ1-5	TRBD1	many	TGTGCCAGCGGCTACTCGGACAGGGGGTATCAGCCCCAGCATTTT	CASGYSDRGYQPQHF
TRBV27	TRBJ2-3	-	many	TGTGCCAGCAGTACTTCTAGCACAGATACGCAGTATTTT	CASSTSSTDTQYF
TRBV5-1	TRBJ1-1	TRBD1	few	TGCGCCAGCCACGGGGGACAGGGCCTGAACACTGAAGCTTTCTTT	CASHGGQGLNTEAFF
TRBV4-1	TRBJ2-3	-	-	TGCGCCAGCAGCCAAGACCCTAATACGCAGTATTTT	CASSQDPNTQYF
TRBV7-2	TRBJ2-3	TRBD2	-	TGTGCCAGCAGCTTAGCGGGGACTACCAGCACAGATACGCAGTATTTT	CASSLAGTTSTDTQYF
TRBV12-3/TRBV12-4	TRBJ2-1	TRBD2	-	TGTGCCAGCAGGGTAGCGGGACCCTCCTACAATGAGCAGTTCTTC	CASRVAGPSYNEQFF
TRBV14	TRBJ2-7	TRBD2	few	TGTGCCAGCAGCCAGATAGCGGGGTCCTACGAGCAGTACTTC	CASSQIAGSYEQYF
TRBV25-1	TRBJ2-1	-	many	TGTGCCAGCAGTGAATGGGGAGGGGGGGGATCCTACAATGAGCAGTTCTTC	CASSEWGGGGSYNEQFF
TRBV11-2	TRBJ2-5	-	many	TGTGCCAGCAGGACCGTGGACTCCCCTTTTGAGACCCAGTACTTC	CASRTVDSPFETQYF
TRBV10-3	TRBJ2-5	TRBD2	many	TGTGCCATCAGTGGGACTAGCGGCCTGGCGACCCAGTACTTC	CAISGTSGLATQYF
TRBV6-2/TRBV6-3	TRBJ1-5	-	many	TGTGCCAGCAGGCAGAACGATGTGGGAAGCAATCAGCCCCAGCATTTT	CASRQNDVGSNQPQHF
TRBV7-2	TRBJ1-6	TRBD1	many	TGTGCCAGCAGCAAAGAGCTCCAGGGGGTTTCACCCCTCCACTTT	CASSKELQGVSPLHF
TRBV11-2	TRBJ1-4	-	-	TGTGCCAGCAGCTTAGGGGGCAGTCTCGCAACTAATGAAAAACTGTTTTTT	CASSLGGSLATNEKLFF
TRBV12-3/TRBV12-4	TRBJ1-5	TRBD1	many	TGTGCCAGCACCCCAGGGGGCTTTAGCAATCAGCCCCAGCATTTT	CASTPGGFSNQPQHF
TRBV10-2	TRBJ2-4	-	many	TGCGCCAGCAGTGAGCGCAGCATTCAGTACTTC	CASSERSIQYF
TRBV7-2	TRBJ2-1	TRBD2	many	TGTGCCAGCAGGCCCGGGACTAGCGGGGGCCATTACAATGAGCAGTTCTTC	CASRPGTSGGHYNEQFF
TRBV30	TRBJ2-1	-	many	TGTGCCTGGAGACGTGGCGGGAAAAATGAGCAGTTCTTC	CAWRRGGKNEQFF
TRBV27	TRBJ1-2	-	many	TGTGCCACCCTCCGCGGGAACTATGGCTACACCTTC	CATLRGNYGYTF
TRBV11-2	TRBJ2-7	-	many	TGTGCCAGCAGCTTGTATCAGGGTCCAGCCTACGAGCAGTACTTC	CASSLYQGPAYEQYF
TRBV20-1	TRBJ2-7	TRBD2	many	TGCAGTGCTAGAGATCAACTAGCGGGAGTGTTGGGAGAGCAGTACTTC	CSARDQLAGVLGEQYF
TRBV10-3	TRBJ2-3	TRBD2	many	TGTGCCATACTAGCGGGGGGCACAGATACGCAGTATTTT	CAILAGGTDTQYF
TRBV29-1	TRBJ2-5	TRBD1	-	TGCAGCGTCGATCCCGGGACAGGGGCGAGAGAGACCCAGTACTTC	CSVDPGTGARETQYF
TRBV6-2/TRBV6-3	TRBJ2-7	-	-	TGTGCCAGCAGTTACCTGACAGGGACTTGGGAGCAGTACTTC	CASSYLTGTWEQYF
TRBV27	TRBJ2-3	TRBD1	many	TGTGCCAGCAGCCAAGGGGGCAGGAGCACAGATACGCAGTATTTT	CASSQGGRSTDTQYF
TRBV29-1	TRBJ2-7	-	many	TGCAGCGTGTACGGACAGCCCTACGAGCAGTACTTC	CSVYGQPYEQYF
TRBV11-2	TRBJ2-5	-	many	TGTGCCAGCAGCTATAGTGCGGGATTCCAAGAGACCCAGTACTTC	CASSYSAGFQETQYF